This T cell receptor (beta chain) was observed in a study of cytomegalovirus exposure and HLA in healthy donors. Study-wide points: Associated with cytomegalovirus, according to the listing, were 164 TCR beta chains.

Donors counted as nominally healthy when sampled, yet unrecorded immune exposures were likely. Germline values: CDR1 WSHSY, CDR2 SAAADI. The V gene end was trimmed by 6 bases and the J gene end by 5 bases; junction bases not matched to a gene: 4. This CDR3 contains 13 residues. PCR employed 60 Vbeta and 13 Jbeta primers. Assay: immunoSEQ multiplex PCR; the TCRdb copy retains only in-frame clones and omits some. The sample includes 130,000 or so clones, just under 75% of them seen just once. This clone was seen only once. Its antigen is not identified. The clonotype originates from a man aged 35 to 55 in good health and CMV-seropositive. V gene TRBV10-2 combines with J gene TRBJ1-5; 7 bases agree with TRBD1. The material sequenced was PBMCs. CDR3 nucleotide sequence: TGCGCCAGCAGCGACAGGGCTGATCAGCCCCAGCATTTT. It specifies CASSDRADQPQHF.